This entry lists 23 T cell receptor beta chains sequenced from one sample in a study of graft-versus-host responses after intestinal transplantation. These receptors' antigens are unknown. Assay: immunoSEQ multiplex PCR; the TCRdb copy retains only in-frame clones and omits some. The table shows approximately 60,000 clones, with approximately 91% occurring only once. The specimen comprised unstimulated CD8+ T cells sorted from spleen or lymph node cells, sampled before transplant. Receptors were obtained from a human donor who was the organ donor for an intestinal transplant.

The V and J genes are TRBV7-3 and TRBJ2-3, with a possible D match to TRBD1 (6 bases). The CDR3 contains 13 residues. CDR1 and CDR2 (germline): SGHTA, FQGTGA. The V end was cut by 1 base, the J end by 5 bases, with 7 bases between. CDR3 in amino acids: CASSLMDRDTQYF. CDR3 bases: TGTGCCAGCAGCTTAATGGACAGAGATACGCAGTATTTT.

This chain uses TRBV28 with TRBJ2-7; 11 bases match TRBD1. Germline V gives CDR1 MDHEN, CDR2 SYDVKM. The V gene end was trimmed by 2 bases and the J gene end by 5 bases; junction bases not matched to a gene: 20. The CDR3 consists of 20 residues. CDR3 residues: CASSLGVFGTGGPREDEQYF. The CDR3 DNA is TGTGCCAGCAGTTTAGGTGTATTTGGGACAGGGGGACCCCGTGAGGACGAGCAGTACTTC.

V is TRBV15 and J is TRBJ2-1; D not certain. Looked up from germline, CDR1 is LNHNV and CDR2 is YYDKDF (reference sequence). This CDR3 comprises 15 residues. Trimming removed 4 bases from V and 8 bases from J, with 18 bases in between. The CDR3 protein is CATSIRPCFEDEQFF. The CDR3 bases are TGTGCCACCAGCATCAGACCGTGCTTTGAGGATGAGCAGTTCTTC.

CDR3 nucleotide sequence: TGTGCCAGCAGTCGCCACAGGGGTTTAGGTGGCTACACCTTC. It codes for CASSRHRGLGGYTF. This chain links TRBV6-4 with TRBJ1-2; 7 bases fit TRBD1. CDR1 and CDR2 (germline): MRHNA, SNTAGT. V trimming: 5 bases; J trimming: 7 bases; junction bases outside the gene matches: 10. The CDR3 totals 14 residues.

The chain couples TRBV28 to TRBJ2-1, with D possibly matching TRBD2 (6 bases). The CDR3 spans 15 residues. V was cut by 10 bases and J by 0 bases, with 16 bases left in between. CDR1 is MDHEN and CDR2 is SYDVKM in the germline V gene. Written as DNA, the CDR3 is TGTGCCACTTCTAGCGTATTATACTCCTACAATGAGCAGTTCTTC. Its translation is CATSSVLYSYNEQFF.

The chain links TRBV10-3 to TRBJ2-1; 7 bases align to TRBD1. Germline lookup yields CDR1 ENHRY and CDR2 SYGVKD. The ends lost 5 bases at V and 2 bases at J; junction bases unmatched: 3. CDR3 length: 14 residues. CDR3 nucleotides: TGTGCCATCAGTCGGGACAGCCCCTACAATGAGCAGTTCTTC. Encoded protein: CAISRDSPYNEQFF.

This rearrangement joins TRBV27 to TRBJ2-7, with 8 nucleotides matching TRBD2. This CDR3 spans 15 amino acids. Germline values: CDR1 MNHEY, CDR2 SMNVEV (reference sequence). V shed 5 bases, J shed 3 bases, and the junction held 9 bases outside the gene matches. In DNA form, the CDR3 reads TGTGCCAGCAGTCTGGGACTAGGTCAGGTCTACGAGCAGTACTTC. It translates to CASSLGLGQVYEQYF.

The V and J genes are TRBV5-4 and TRBJ1-2; 9 nucleotides agree with TRBD1. Germline CDR1 is SGHNT and CDR2 is YYREEE (reference sequence). The ends lost 4 bases at V and 6 bases at J; junction bases unmatched: 13. This CDR3 spans 16 amino acids. This CDR3 is CASSLGGQGKVDGYTF. CDR3 nucleotide sequence: TGTGCCAGCAGCCTGGGCGGACAGGGGAAGGTGGATGGCTACACCTTC. Filled out from reference TRBV5-4 and TRBJ1-2, the complete variable domain reads ETGVTQSPTHLIKTRGQQVTLRCSSQSGHNTVSWYQQALGQGPQFIFQYYREEENGRGNFPPRFSGLQFPNYSSELNVNALELDDSALYLCASSLGGQGKVDGYTFGSGTRLTVV.

The chain combines TRBV7-6 with TRBJ2-3; 10 bases map to TRBD1. The V gene end was trimmed by 5 bases and the J gene end by 1 base; junction bases not matched to a gene: 3. This CDR3 contains 15 residues. Germline CDR1 and CDR2: SGHVS and FNYEAQ. CDR3 protein: CASSPGTGGTDTQYF. The CDR3 bases are TGTGCCAGCAGCCCCGGGACAGGGGGCACAGATACGCAGTATTTT.

This chain joins TRBV10-3 and TRBJ2-3; tentatively, D is TRBD1 (6 bases). The CDR3 runs 15 residues. Germline CDR1 reads ENHRY; CDR2 reads SYGVKD. Trimming took 4 bases from V and 0 from J, leaving 11 bases between them. The CDR3, as DNA: TGTGCCATCAGTGGACACAGGGAGAGCACAGATACGCAGTATTTT. Protein sequence: CAISGHRESTDTQYF.

This chain uses TRBV28 with TRBJ1-4; unclear D gene. The CDR3 runs to 15 residues. In germline, CDR1 is MDHEN, CDR2 SYDVKM. Trimming shortened V by 2 bases and J by 6 bases, and 13 bases separated the two germline ends. DNA of the CDR3: TGTGCCAGCAGTTTAGTGGCGGGGTCCTATGAAAAACTGTTTTTT. It translates to CASSLVAGSYEKLFF.

CDR3 nucleotides: TGTGCCAGCTCCGACAGGGGAGGGGAATTATGGACTGAAGCTTTCTTT. It translates to CASSDRGGELWTEAFF. The chain links TRBV18 to TRBJ1-1; TRBD1 matches 8 bases. J lost 5 bases, V lost 6 bases, and 14 bases had no gene match. This CDR3 comprises 16 residues. Germline V gene sequence: CDR1 KGHSH, CDR2 LQKENI.

The CDR3 DNA sequence: TGTGCCAGCAGCCACAGAGCATATCGGGACACTGAAGCTTTCTTT. The encoded protein is CASSHRAYRDTEAFF. The genes are TRBV14 and TRBJ1-1; D not resolved. The V end was cut by 3 bases, the J end by 3 bases, with 14 bases between. The CDR3 spans 15 residues. Germline CDR1 reads SGHDN; CDR2 reads FVKESK.

The chain links TRBV6-1 to TRBJ2-7; 10 bases are a match to TRBD2. V was clipped by 7 bases and J by 4 bases; unmatched bases: 1. Germline V gene sequence: CDR1 MNHNS, CDR2 SASEGT. The CDR3 contains 12 residues. The CDR3 sequence: CASTSGSYEQYF. The CDR3 DNA sequence: TGTGCCAGCACTAGCGGGAGTTACGAGCAGTACTTC.

This clone was observed once. The rearrangement links TRBV28 to TRBJ1-5, with TRBD1 matching over 9 bases. The CDR3 is 17 amino acids. Trimming at V came to 2 bases and at J to 2 bases, leaving 7 bases not matched to a gene. Germline CDR1 reads MDHEN; CDR2 reads SYDVKM. This CDR3 reads CASSLEGQGNRNQPQHF. CDR3 in DNA: TGTGCCAGCAGTTTAGAGGGACAGGGAAATCGCAATCAGCCCCAGCATTTT.

The chain carries TRBV7-8 and TRBJ2-7, with 9 bases aligning to TRBD1. Germline CDR1 reads SGHVS; CDR2 reads FQNEAQ. Trimming at V came to 5 bases and at J to 0 bases, leaving 8 bases not matched to a gene. The CDR3 has 16 residues. In DNA form, the CDR3 reads TGTGCCAGCAGCACAGGGACAGGGAGGAGCTCCTACGAGCAGTACTTC. Residues: CASSTGTGRSSYEQYF. The full variable domain, rest sourced from reference TRBV7-8 and TRBJ2-7, is GAGVSQSPRYKVAKRGQDVALRCDPISGHVSLFWYQQALGQGPEFLTYFQNEAQLDKSGLPSDRFFAERPEGSVSTLKIQRTQQEDSAVYLCASSTGTGRSSYEQYFGPGTRLTVT.

The chain employs TRBV10-1 and TRBJ2-5, with 8 bases aligning to TRBD2. Trimming cost V 8 bases and J 3 bases; bases outside gene matches: 2. The CDR3 sequence is 12 residues long. The germline gives CDR1 WNHNN, CDR2 SYGVQD (reference sequence). CDR3 bases: TGCGCCAGCGGTAGCGGGGAAGAGACCCAGTACTTC. Amino acid sequence: CASGSGEETQYF.

CDR3 nucleotide sequence: TGTGCCAGCAGCCCGGGGGGGGGAAATCAGCCCCAGCATTTT. Translation: CASSPGGGNQPQHF. The chain joins TRBV9 to TRBJ1-5; weak D call: TRBD1 (5 bases). The CDR3 totals 14 residues. Germline V lookup: CDR1 SGDLS, CDR2 YYNGEE. Between the trimmed V and J ends, which lost 4 bases and 4 bases, there was a span of 12 bases.

V usage is TRBV13 and J usage is TRBJ1-1; 7 bases match TRBD1. The CDR3 has 14 residues. Per the germline V gene, CDR1 is PRHDT and CDR2 is FYEKMQ (reference sequence). With 3 bases clipped from V and 1 base from J, the junction kept 2 bases outside the gene matches. The CDR3 region is CASSFAGGNTEAFF. The CDR3 nucleotides read TGTGCCAGCAGCTTCGCAGGGGGGAACACTGAAGCTTTCTTT.

The chain couples TRBV28 to TRBJ1-1, with 10 bases aligning to TRBD1. J gave up 5 bases and V 0 bases, and 3 bases lay outside the gene matches. CDR1 is MDHEN and CDR2 is SYDVKM in the germline V gene. This CDR3 has 15 residues. The DNA for the CDR3 is TGTGCCAGCAGTTTATGGAGGACAGGGGGAACTGAAGCTTTCTTT. Its translation is CASSLWRTGGTEAFF.

The chain joins TRBV7-9 to TRBJ1-5; TRBD1 is a possible D gene (5 bases). V lost 4 bases and J 9 bases, leaving 10 bases between the germline ends. Germline loops: CDR1 SEHNR, CDR2 FQNEAQ (reference sequence). CDR3 size: 12 residues. The CDR3 here is CASSSMGGPQHF. CDR3 bases: TGTGCCAGCAGCTCCATGGGGGGGCCCCAGCATTTT.

The chain employs TRBV9 and TRBJ1-2; no clear D. The ends were cut back, 3 bases at V and 1 base at J, with 13 bases in the middle. The germline gives CDR1 SGDLS, CDR2 YYNGEE. The CDR3 runs to 15 residues. CDR3 residues: CASSGLRGINYGYTF. The CDR3 DNA reads as TGTGCCAGCAGCGGGCTACGAGGGATTAACTATGGCTACACCTTC. Together with reference TRBV9 and TRBJ1-2, the CDR3 gives the full variable domain: DSGVTQTPKHLITATGQRVTLRCSPRSGDLSVYWYQQSLDQGLQFLIQYYNGEERAKGNILERFSAQQFPDLHSELNLSSLELGDSALYFCASSGLRGINYGYTFGSGTRLTVV.

The chain has TRBV6-1 and TRBJ2-7, with 7 bases identical to TRBD2. This CDR3 is built from 15 residues. Germline CDR1 and CDR2: MNHNS and SASEGT. V shed 2 bases and J 6 bases; nucleotides not matched to a gene: 10. CDR3 region: CASSEQAGEAGEQYF. The CDR3 nucleotides read TGTGCCAGCAGTGAACAGGCGGGAGAAGCGGGCGAGCAGTACTTC.